Shown below are 24 T cell receptor beta chains from a single sample sequenced in a study of Ad26.COV2.S vaccination and SARS-CoV-2 variants. The treatment: 15 to 20 received Ad26.COV2.S at low or high dose, single or two shots; about five received placebo; per-sample allocation not given. Vaccine and placebo recipients were sampled on day 63 after the first injection. TCRdb's table, derived via immunoSEQ multiplex PCR, lists solely in-frame clones and lacks some. The repertoire holds about half a million clones, with roughly 87% as singletons. The specimen comprised peripheral blood, sampled in a trial of Ad26.COV2.S vaccine versus placebo. Receptor source: a person aged 18-65 years who received the Ad26.COV2.S COVID-19 vaccine or a placebo.

The chain uses TRBV6-2 or TRBV6-3 and TRBJ2-1; D gene ambiguous. CDR1 is MNHEY, CDR2 SVGEGT, per germline. Trimming cost V 3 bases and J 4 bases, with 7 bases left between them. The CDR3 spans 13 residues. The DNA for the CDR3 is TGTGCCAGCAGTTATTATCGGTACAATGAGCAGTTCTTC. It translates to CASSYYRYNEQFF.

The CDR3 coding sequence is TGTGCCATCAGTGAGAGGGAGCGAGCAACCTACGAGCAGTACTTC. This encodes CAISERERATYEQYF. The V and J genes are TRBV10-3 and TRBJ2-7, with TRBD2 as a possible D gene (5 bases). The CDR3 totals 15 residues. The germline gives CDR1 ENHRY, CDR2 SYGVKD. Trimming took 2 bases from V and 2 from J, leaving 13 bases between them.

The chain is built from TRBV28 and TRBJ2-3, with D tentatively TRBD1 (6 bases). Trimming removed 6 bases from V and 6 bases from J, with 13 bases in between. Per the germline V gene, CDR1 is MDHEN and CDR2 is SYDVKM. This CDR3 is 13 amino acids long. CDR3 DNA: TGTGCCAGCAGACAACAGGGTCCGGATACGCAGTATTTT. It specifies CASRQQGPDTQYF.

J is TRBJ2-1 and V is TRBV27, with TRBD1 matching 11 bases. V lost 5 bases to trimming and J lost 3 bases; unmatched junction nucleotides: 6. CDR1 and CDR2 from the germline V gene are MNHEY and SMNVEV (reference sequence). The CDR3 runs 16 residues. The CDR3 region has the DNA TGTGCCAGCAGTACTCGGGACAGGGGGATCTACAATGAGCAGTTCTTC. Residues: CASSTRDRGIYNEQFF.

The chain carries TRBV27 and TRBJ2-7; 9 bases agree with TRBD2. The V gene's germline CDR1 is MNHEY and CDR2 SMNVEV (reference sequence). V trimming: 5 bases; J trimming: 6 bases; junction bases outside the gene matches: 5. This CDR3 is built from 13 residues. Here the CDR3 DNA reads TGTGCCAGCAGTGGACTAGCGTTGGGCGAGCAGTACTTC. Translated, it gives CASSGLALGEQYF.

This chain uses TRBV3-1 (or the pseudogene TRBV3-2) with TRBJ1-1; 8 bases agree with TRBD1. This CDR3 contains 14 residues. Germline V gene data show CDR1 as LGHDT and CDR2 as YNNKEL (reference sequence). With 3 bases clipped from V and 6 bases from J, the junction kept 6 bases outside the gene matches. Here the CDR3 DNA reads TGTGCCAGCAGCCAGACAGGGGTAATCGCTGAAGCTTTCTTT. Translated: CASSQTGVIAEAFF.

The chain employs TRBV4-3 and TRBJ2-2; D might be TRBD1 (5 bases). The CDR3 consists of 16 residues. Trimming cost V 1 base and J 4 bases, with 13 bases left between them. Germline lookup yields CDR1 LGHNA and CDR2 YSLEER. The CDR3 here is CASSQVTVPLTGELFF. CDR3 DNA sequence: TGCGCCAGCAGCCAAGTGACAGTTCCTCTCACCGGGGAGCTGTTTTTT.

The V call is TRBV30, the J call TRBJ1-5; D gene ambiguous. The CDR3 runs to 12 residues. Between the trimmed V and J ends, which lost 2 bases and 1 base, there was a span of 3 bases. Germline assignment: CDR1 GTSNPN and CDR2 SVGIG (reference sequence). The CDR3 region is CAWSLSNQPQHF. The CDR3 region has the DNA TGTGCCTGGAGTCTGAGCAATCAGCCCCAGCATTTT.

The gene calls are TRBV19 and TRBJ2-5; possibly TRBD2 for D (5 bases). Germline-derived CDR1 and CDR2 are LNHDA and SQIVND (reference sequence). Trimming left V 3 bases short and J 5 bases short, with 13 bases between. The CDR3 runs to 14 residues. The CDR3 region has the DNA TGTGCCAGTAGTATTAGAGGGTGGTCGGAGACCCAGTACTTC. Residues: CASSIRGWSETQYF.

The chain joins TRBV2 to TRBJ2-1; TRBD2 agrees at 10 bases. Germline values: CDR1 SNHLY, CDR2 FYNNEI. After removal of 5 bases from V and 7 bases from J, the junction contained 11 bases not matched to a gene. This CDR3 has 16 residues. The CDR3 protein is CASSTISGRFQNEQFF. The CDR3 region has the DNA TGTGCCAGCAGTACCATTAGCGGGAGGTTCCAGAATGAGCAGTTCTTC.

The chain joins TRBV25-1 to TRBJ1-4, with 8 bases identical to TRBD1. The CDR3 runs 12 residues. V dropped 4 bases and J dropped 13; count of bases not matched to a gene: 5. Germline V CDR1 and CDR2: MGHDK, SYGVNS. CDR3 nucleotides: TGTGCCAGCAGTGTTGACAGGGGACCACTGTTTTTT. Translation gives CASSVDRGPLFF.

The chain links TRBV4-2 to TRBJ1-2; no clear D. The V and J ends lost 4 bases and 8 bases respectively, with 8 bases between them. Germline CDR1 reads LGHNA; CDR2 reads YNFKEQ. The CDR3 totals 11 residues. The CDR3 loop reads CASSPGWGYTF. The CDR3 nucleotides read TGTGCCAGCAGCCCCGGATGGGGCTACACCTTC.

This chain joins TRBV7-9 and TRBJ2-7; D is possibly TRBD1 or TRBD2 (5 bases each). This CDR3 spans 13 amino acids. The germline V gene encodes CDR1 SEHNR and CDR2 FQNEAQ (reference sequence). The V gene lost 8 bases and the J gene lost 0 bases, with 11 bases spanning the gap. The CDR3 loop is CASSPGPSYEQYF. For the CDR3, the DNA is TGTGCCAGCTCTCCGGGACCCTCCTACGAGCAGTACTTC.

The chain joins TRBV18 to TRBJ1-4, with TRBD1 matching over 7 bases. Trimming took 0 bases from V and 3 from J; bases not matched to a gene: 1. Germline lookup yields CDR1 KGHSH and CDR2 LQKENI. The CDR3 extends over 15 amino acids. The CDR3 DNA follows: TGTGCCAGCTCACCACCGGGACAGCCTAATGAAAAACTGTTTTTT. This codes for CASSPPGQPNEKLFF.

This chain uses TRBV30 with TRBJ1-1; 7 bases align to TRBD1. Germline V gene lookup returns CDR1 GTSNPN and CDR2 SVGIG (reference sequence). The J segment lost 5 bases and the V segment lost 4 bases, leaving 22 bases of the junction unmatched. The CDR3 loop spans 18 amino acids. The CDR3 reads CAWTGQRGRGRSGTEAFF. The CDR3 DNA is TGTGCCTGGACTGGGCAGAGGGGCAGGGGGAGATCGGGTACTGAAGCTTTCTTT.

This clone appeared a single time. The chain uses TRBV5-6 and TRBJ1-3; the match to TRBD1 covers 7 bases. The CDR3 runs to 15 residues. Germline CDR1 SGHDT, CDR2 YYEEEE. V lost 4 bases and J lost 0; bases outside the gene matches: 4. CDR3 in amino acids: CASSRRDSSGNTIYF. Here the CDR3 DNA reads TGTGCCAGCAGCCGCAGGGACAGCTCTGGAAACACCATATATTTT.

This sequence joins TRBV30 and TRBJ2-7; D is perhaps TRBD2 (6 bases). V was clipped by 8 bases and J by 4 bases, with 18 bases between them. Germline V gene lookup returns CDR1 GTSNPN and CDR2 SVGIG (reference sequence). The CDR3 has 13 residues. CDR3 sequence: CATSGLLLYEQYF. The CDR3 DNA follows: TGTGCCACCTCCGGACTACTTTTATACGAGCAGTACTTC.

The chain couples TRBV6-1 to TRBJ2-1, with D maybe TRBD2 (6 bases). The germline V gene encodes CDR1 MNHNS and CDR2 SASEGT. Trimming took off 2 bases at V and 9 bases at J, with 17 bases between the two ends. The length of the CDR3 is 15 residues. The DNA of the CDR3 is TGTGCCAGCAGTGAAATTTCGGGAGCAAGGGGTGAGCAGTTCTTC. Translating gives CASSEISGARGEQFF.

The genes are TRBV18 and TRBJ2-7, with 14 bases matching TRBD2. Looked up from germline, CDR1 is KGHSH and CDR2 is LQKENI. The trim removed 3 bases at V and 5 bases at J, leaving 3 bases unmatched. This CDR3 comprises 15 residues. The CDR3 DNA follows: TGTGCCAGCTCACCGGGACTAGCGGGAGCCCACGAGCAGTACTTC. It encodes CASSPGLAGAHEQYF. Supplemented by reference TRBV18 and TRBJ2-7, the full variable domain reads NAGVMQNPRHLVRRRGQEARLRCSPMKGHSHVYWYRQLPEEGLKFMVYLQKENIIDESGMPKERFSAEFPKEGPSILRIQQVVRGDSAAYFCASSPGLAGAHEQYFGPGTRLTVT.

This rearrangement joins TRBV7-9 to TRBJ2-1; 10 nucleotides agree with TRBD2. The germline CDR1 and CDR2 sequences are SEHNR and FQNEAQ (reference sequence). J gave up 0 bases and V 3 bases, and 8 bases lay outside the gene matches. The CDR3 runs to 18 residues. In DNA, the CDR3 is TGTGCCAGCAGCTTCGACAGGACTAGCGGACCCTCCTACAATGAGCAGTTCTTC. This gives the protein CASSFDRTSGPSYNEQFF.

The chain has TRBV11-2 and TRBJ2-1; D unclear. Germline V gene sequence: CDR1 SGHAT, CDR2 FQNNGV. The CDR3 loop spans 13 amino acids. V gave up 5 bases and J gave up 12 bases, with 17 bases separating them. The CDR3 here is CASSENLASWQFF. DNA for the CDR3: TGTGCCAGCAGCGAAAACTTAGCCTCTTGGCAGTTCTTC.

This clone was found once. The chain combines TRBV29-1 with TRBJ1-2, with D uncertain. There are 13 residues in the CDR3. The germline V gene has CDR1 SQVTM and CDR2 ANQGSEA. With 1 base removed from V and 1 base from J, the gap between germline ends came to 7 bases. The CDR3 DNA reads as TGCAGCGTTGAAGTGGTGAATAACTATGGCTACACCTTC. Amino acids: CSVEVVNNYGYTF.

This clone was seen only once. This chain connects TRBV28 to TRBJ2-3, with TRBD1 matching over 7 bases. Germline V lookup: CDR1 MDHEN, CDR2 SYDVKM. The CDR3 length is 15 residues. V dropped 1 base and J dropped 2; count of bases not matched to a gene: 3. The CDR3 loop is CASSLSGTDTDTQYF. The CDR3 DNA sequence: TGTGCCAGCAGTTTATCCGGGACAGACACAGATACGCAGTATTTT.

The rearrangement uses TRBV11-2 and TRBJ2-3, with 8 bases lining up with TRBD1. The germline V gene has CDR1 SGHAT and CDR2 FQNNGV. Trimming took 5 bases from V and 6 from J; bases not matched to a gene: 13. The CDR3 loop spans 16 amino acids. In nucleotides, the CDR3 is TGTGCCAGCAGCGCCGGACAGGGCAAGGGTTTGGATACGCAGTATTTT. Translating it yields CASSAGQGKGLDTQYF.